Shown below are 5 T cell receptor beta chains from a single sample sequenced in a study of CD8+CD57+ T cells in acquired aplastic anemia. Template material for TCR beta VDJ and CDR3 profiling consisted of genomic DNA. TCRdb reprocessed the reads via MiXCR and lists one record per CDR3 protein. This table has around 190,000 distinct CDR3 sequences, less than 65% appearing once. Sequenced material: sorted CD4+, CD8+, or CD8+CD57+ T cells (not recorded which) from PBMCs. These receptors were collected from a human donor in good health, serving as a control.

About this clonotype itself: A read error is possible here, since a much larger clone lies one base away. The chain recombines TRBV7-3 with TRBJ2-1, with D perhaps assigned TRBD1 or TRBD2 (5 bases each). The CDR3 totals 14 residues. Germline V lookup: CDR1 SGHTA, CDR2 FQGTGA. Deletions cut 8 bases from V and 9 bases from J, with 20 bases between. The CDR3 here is CASSPPGTASEQFF. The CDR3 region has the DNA TGTGCCAGCTCACCACCCGGGACGGCCAGTGAGCAGTTCTTC.

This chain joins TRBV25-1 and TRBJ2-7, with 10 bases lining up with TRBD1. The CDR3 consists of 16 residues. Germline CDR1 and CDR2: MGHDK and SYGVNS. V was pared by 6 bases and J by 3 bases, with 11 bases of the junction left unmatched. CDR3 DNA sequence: TGTGCCAGCAGCCCGACCGGGACAGGGGCATACTACGAGCAGTACTTC. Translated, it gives CASSPTGTGAYYEQYF.

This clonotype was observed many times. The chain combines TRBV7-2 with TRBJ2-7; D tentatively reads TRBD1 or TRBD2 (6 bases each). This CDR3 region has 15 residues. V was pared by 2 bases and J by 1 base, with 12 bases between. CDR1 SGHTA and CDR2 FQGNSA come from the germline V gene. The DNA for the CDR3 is TGTGCCAGCAGCTTATCTCAGGGGAGGTCCTACGAGCAGTACTTC. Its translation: CASSLSQGRSYEQYF.

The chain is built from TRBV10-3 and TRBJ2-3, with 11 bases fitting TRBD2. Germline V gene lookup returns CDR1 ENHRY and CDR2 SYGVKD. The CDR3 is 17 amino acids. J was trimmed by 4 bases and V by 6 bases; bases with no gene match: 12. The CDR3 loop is CAISSLGTSGGSDTQYF. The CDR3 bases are TGTGCCATCAGCAGCTTAGGCACTAGCGGGGGATCAGATACGCAGTATTTT.

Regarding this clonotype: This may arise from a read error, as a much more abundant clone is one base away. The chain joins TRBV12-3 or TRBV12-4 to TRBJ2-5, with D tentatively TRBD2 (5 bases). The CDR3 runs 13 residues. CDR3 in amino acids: CASSLPSRETQHF. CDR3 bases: TGTGCCAGCAGTTTACCTAGCCGAGAGACCCAGCACTTC.